This TCR beta chain was captured by sequencing in a study of Ad26.COV2.S vaccination and SARS-CoV-2 variants. General study findings and limits: Total T cell responses may have been underestimated by the TCR breadth and depth analyses. Placebo and vaccine recipients had non-spike TCR breadth that was similar. Post-vaccination breadth of spike-specific CD8+ and CD4+ T cell responses was reportedly substantial.

The method was immunoSEQ multiplex PCR; TCRdb's version includes in-frame clones alone and lacks a portion of them. The table has approximately 400,000 clones, approximately 90% seen once. Germline CDR1 is MNHEY and CDR2 is SVGAGI. The CDR3 contains 12 residues. V shed 9 bases and J 0 bases; nucleotides not matched to a gene: 1. Of note for this clone: Its antigen is unidentified. The identical CDR3 is also encoded by other nucleotide sequences in the sample.

Sequencing was performed on peripheral blood, taken after recovery from COVID-19. The sequence derives from a human donor who had recovered from COVID-19. This chain connects TRBV6-5 to TRBJ2-7; 8 bases line up with TRBD2. This CDR3 is CASRGGSYEQYF. The CDR3 DNA follows: TGTGCCAGTCGGGGGGGCTCCTACGAGCAGTACTTC.